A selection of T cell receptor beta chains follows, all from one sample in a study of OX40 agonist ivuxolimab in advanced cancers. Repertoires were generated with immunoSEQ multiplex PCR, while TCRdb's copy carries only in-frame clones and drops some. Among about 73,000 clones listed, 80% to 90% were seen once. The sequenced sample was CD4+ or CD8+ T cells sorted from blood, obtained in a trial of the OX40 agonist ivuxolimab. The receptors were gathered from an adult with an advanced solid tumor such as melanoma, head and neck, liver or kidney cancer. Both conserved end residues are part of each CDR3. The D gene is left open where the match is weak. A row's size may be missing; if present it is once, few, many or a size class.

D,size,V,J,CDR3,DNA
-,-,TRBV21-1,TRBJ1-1,CASRRAFF,TGTGCCAGCAGAAGAGCTTTCTTT
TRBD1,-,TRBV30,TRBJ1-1,CAWSIGQGERMNTEAFF,TGTGCCTGGAGTATAGGACAGGGGGAAAGGATGAACACTGAAGCTTTCTTT
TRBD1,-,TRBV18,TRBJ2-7,CASSPGNLQGAGEQYF,TGTGCCAGCTCACCGGGGAATTTACAGGGGGCCGGGGAGCAGTACTTC
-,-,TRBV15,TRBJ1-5,CATSRDSSDQPQHF,TGTGCCACCAGCAGAGATAGTTCCGACCAGCCCCAGCATTTT
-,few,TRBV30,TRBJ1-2,CAWSSRRSNYGYTF,TGTGCCTGGAGTTCCCGCAGGTCTAACTATGGCTACACCTTC
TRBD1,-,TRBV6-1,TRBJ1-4,CASSDGIGQANEKLFF,TGTGCCAGCAGTGACGGGATAGGACAGGCTAATGAAAAACTGTTTTTT
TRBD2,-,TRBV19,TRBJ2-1,CASSTVRSGRAINNEQFF,TGTGCCAGTAGTACCGTGAGGAGCGGGAGGGCCATTAACAATGAGCAGTTCTTC
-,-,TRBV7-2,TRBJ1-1,CASSLVSVMNTEAFF,TGTGCCAGCAGCTTAGTTTCTGTCATGAACACTGAAGCTTTCTTT
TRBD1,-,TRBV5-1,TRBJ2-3,CASSLVPGGSGVHTDTQYF,TGCGCCAGCAGCTTGGTGCCAGGGGGATCTGGGGTGCACACAGATACGCAGTATTTT
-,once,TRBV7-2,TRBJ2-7,CASSSQQRQEQYF,TGTGCCAGCAGTTCCCAACAGCGTCAGGAGCAGTACTTC
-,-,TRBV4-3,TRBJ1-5,CASSQEERSNQPQHF,TGCGCCAGCAGCCAAGAAGAACGGAGCAATCAGCCCCAGCATTTT
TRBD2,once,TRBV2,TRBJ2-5,CASSELLAGLQETQYF,TGTGCCAGCAGTGAACTTCTAGCGGGTCTCCAAGAGACCCAGTACTTC
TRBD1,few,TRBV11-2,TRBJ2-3,CASIRQGSTDTQYF,TGTGCCAGCATCCGACAGGGCAGCACAGATACGCAGTATTTT
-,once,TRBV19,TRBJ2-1,CASSVSNEQFF,TGTGCCAGTAGTGTTAGCAATGAGCAGTTCTTC
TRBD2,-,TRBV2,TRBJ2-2,CASSGGGANTGELFF,TGTGCCAGCAGTGGCGGGGGGGCCAACACCGGGGAGCTGTTTTTT
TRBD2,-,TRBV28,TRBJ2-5,CASETWLGSGMETQYF,TGTGCCAGCGAGACATGGCTTGGAAGCGGGATGGAGACCCAGTACTTC
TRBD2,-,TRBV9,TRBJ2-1,CASSVAGGRNNEQFF,TGTGCCAGCAGCGTAGCGGGAGGGCGTAATAATGAGCAGTTCTTC
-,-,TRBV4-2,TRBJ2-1,CASSQENRAKEQFF,TGTGCCAGCAGCCAGGAAAACAGGGCCAAGGAGCAGTTCTTC
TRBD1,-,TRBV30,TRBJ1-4,CAWTRTGGNEKLFF,TGTGCCTGGACCAGGACAGGGGGTAATGAAAAACTGTTTTTT
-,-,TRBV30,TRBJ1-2,CAWSVRGTDGYTF,TGTGCCTGGAGTGTACGAGGTACCGATGGCTACACCTTC
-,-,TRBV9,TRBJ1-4,CASSVGGSAGKLFF,TGTGCCAGCAGCGTGGGAGGTTCGGCGGGAAAACTGTTTTTT
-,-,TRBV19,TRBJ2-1,CASNSMGYPYDEQFF,TGTGCCTCTAATTCTATGGGCTACCCCTACGATGAGCAGTTCTTC
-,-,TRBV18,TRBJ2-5,CASSPFPAGNQETQYF,TGTGCCAGCTCCCCATTTCCGGCAGGGAACCAAGAGACCCAGTACTTC
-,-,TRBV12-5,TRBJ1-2,CASGLVRESNYGYTF,TGTGCTAGTGGTTTGGTACGGGAGTCTAACTATGGCTACACCTTC
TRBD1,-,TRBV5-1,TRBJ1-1,CASYPGTGGTEAFF,TGCGCCAGCTATCCCGGGACAGGGGGCACTGAAGCTTTCTTT
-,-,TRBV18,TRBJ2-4,CASSPPATLAKNIQYF,TGTGCCAGCTCACCACCGGCAACTCTAGCCAAAAACATTCAGTACTTC
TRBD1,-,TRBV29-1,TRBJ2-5,CSALDRGPLETQYF,TGCAGCGCCCTTGACAGGGGGCCTCTTGAGACCCAGTACTTC
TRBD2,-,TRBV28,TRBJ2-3,CASSRQAPWRLAGGPTQAGNF,TGTGCCAGCAGTCGACAAGCTCCCTGGAGACTAGCGGGAGGGCCAACTCAGGCAGGGAATTTT
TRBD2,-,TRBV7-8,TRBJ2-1,CASSLVGASGGTTWAGEQFF,TGTGCCAGCAGCTTAGTTGGGGCTAGCGGGGGAACCACCTGGGCGGGTGAGCAGTTCTTC
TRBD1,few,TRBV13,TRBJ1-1,CASSITTGSPNTEAFF,TGTGCCAGCAGCATAACGACAGGGTCCCCGAACACTGAAGCTTTCTTT
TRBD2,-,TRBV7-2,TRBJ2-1,CASRWGLAGVEQFF,TGTGCCAGCCGTTGGGGGCTAGCGGGAGTTGAGCAGTTCTTC
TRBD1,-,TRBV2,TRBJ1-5,CASRDRLSNQPQHF,TGTGCCAGCAGGGACAGGCTTAGCAATCAGCCCCAGCATTTT
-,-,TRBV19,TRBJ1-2,CASSYLDKNYGYTF,TGTGCCAGTAGCTATTTGGACAAAAACTATGGCTACACCTTC
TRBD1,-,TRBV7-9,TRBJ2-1,CASTTDRGRNEQFF,TGTGCCAGCACTACGGACAGGGGACGAAATGAGCAGTTCTTC
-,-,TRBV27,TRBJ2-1,CASSLSLSLGGSFF,TGTGCCAGCAGTTTATCATTGTCTTTGGGGGGCTCGTTCTTC
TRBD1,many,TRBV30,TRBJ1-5,CAWRTGTGDPFSNQPQHF,TGTGCCTGGAGAACCGGGACAGGGGACCCTTTTAGCAATCAGCCCCAGCATTTT
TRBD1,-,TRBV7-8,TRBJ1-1,CASSSGQGLEAFF,TGTGCCAGCAGCTCCGGACAGGGTCTAGAAGCTTTCTTT
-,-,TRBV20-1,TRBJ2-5,CSASIKETQYF,TGCAGTGCTAGCATCAAAGAGACCCAGTACTTC
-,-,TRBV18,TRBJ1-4,CASLNGARGEKLFF,TGTGCCAGCTTAAACGGGGCGAGAGGTGAAAAACTGTTTTTT
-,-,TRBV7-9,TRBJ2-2,CASSPSRQGIGYTGELFF,TGTGCCAGCAGTCCCTCTAGGCAGGGGATCGGTTACACCGGGGAGCTGTTTTTT
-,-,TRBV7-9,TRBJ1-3,CASSAGRVNGNTIYF,TGTGCCAGCAGCGCAGGGCGCGTTAACGGAAACACCATATATTTT
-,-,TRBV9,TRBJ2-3,CASSVARDTRTDTQYF,TGTGCCAGCAGCGTAGCCCGGGACACCCGCACAGATACGCAGTATTTT
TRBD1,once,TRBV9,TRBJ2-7,CASSPRTGSSYEQYF,TGTGCCAGCAGCCCACGGACAGGGAGCTCCTACGAGCAGTACTTC
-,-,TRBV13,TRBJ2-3,CASSSRAYGGRSGTDTQYF,TGTGCCAGCAGCTCAAGGGCGTACGGAGGGAGGTCGGGCACAGATACGCAGTATTTT
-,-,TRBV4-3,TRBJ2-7,CASSRDAAGEQYF,TGCGCCAGCAGCCGTGACGCGGCTGGGGAGCAGTACTTC
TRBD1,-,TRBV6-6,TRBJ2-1,CASRLHRGLVYNEQFF,TGTGCCAGCAGACTGCATAGGGGGCTAGTCTACAATGAGCAGTTCTTC
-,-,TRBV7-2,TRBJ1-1,CASSLDSWRNTEAFF,TGTGCCAGCAGCTTGGATAGCTGGCGGAACACTGAAGCTTTCTTT
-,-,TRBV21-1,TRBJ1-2,CASSSLGDDGYTF,TGTGCCAGCAGCTCCCTCGGGGATGACGGCTACACCTTC
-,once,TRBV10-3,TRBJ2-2,CAITSFSGTGELFF,TGTGCCATCACTAGTTTTAGTGGGACCGGGGAGCTGTTTTTT
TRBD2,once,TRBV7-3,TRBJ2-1,CASSLNSGRYNEQFF,TGTGCCAGCAGCTTAAACAGCGGGAGATACAATGAGCAGTTCTTC
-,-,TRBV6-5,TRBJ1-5,CASKRGILDQPQHF,TGTGCCAGCAAAAGGGGCATCCTGGATCAGCCCCAGCATTTT
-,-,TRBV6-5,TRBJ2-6,CASSSSPGMRANVLTF,TGTGCCAGCAGTTCATCCCCGGGAATGAGGGCCAACGTCCTGACTTTC
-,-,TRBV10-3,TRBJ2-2,CAISVAQANTGELFF,TGTGCCATCAGTGTAGCGCAGGCGAACACCGGGGAGCTGTTTTTT